One and the same sample provided the 22 T cell receptor beta chains below, sequenced in a study of graft-versus-host responses after intestinal transplantation. The antigens for these receptors are not known. Here immunoSEQ multiplex PCR was the method, and the copy in TCRdb shows in-frame clones only, minus some. The top ten clones hold roughly 0.4% of a sample with more than 70,000 clones, just under 95% of them seen once. The sequencing here drew on unstimulated CD8+ T cells sorted from spleen or lymph node cells, taken before transplant. All receptors come from a human donor who was the organ donor for an intestinal transplant.

The rearrangement joins TRBV30 to TRBJ2-7, with a weak D call TRBD1 (5 bases). The CDR3 is made up of 14 amino acids. Looked up from germline, CDR1 is GTSNPN and CDR2 is SVGIG (reference sequence). Trimming removed 4 bases from V and 0 bases from J, with 13 bases in between. CDR3 DNA sequence: TGTGCCTGGAAAATGAAGGGGTACTCCTACGAGCAGTACTTC. It codes for CAWKMKGYSYEQYF.

With respect to this clone: The junction shows a germline mismatch at one end, possibly a read error. The chain links TRBV7-7 to TRBJ2-2; no firm D call. In germline, CDR1 is SSHAT, CDR2 FNYEAQ (reference sequence). The CDR3 extends over 13 amino acids. CDR3: CASSRHNTGELFF. In DNA, the CDR3 is TGTGCTAGCAGCCGACATAACACCGGGGAGCTGTTTTTT.

This clone was seen a few times. Written as DNA, the CDR3 is TGCGCCAGCAGCCGCCCGTCACCTGCTAAACCCACTGAAGCTTTCTTT. Residues: CASSRPSPAKPTEAFF. V and J are TRBV4-1 and TRBJ1-1; the D is unclear. From germline, CDR1 is MGHRA and CDR2 YSYEKL. Trimming removed 4 bases from V and 4 bases from J, with 19 bases in between. The CDR3 sequence is 16 residues long.

J is TRBJ1-1 and V is TRBV15; 8 bases fit TRBD1. V lost 0 bases to trimming and J lost 1 base; unmatched junction nucleotides: 4. In germline, CDR1 is LNHNV, CDR2 YYDKDF (reference sequence). This CDR3 spans 16 amino acids. The CDR3 bases are TGTGCCACCAGCAGAGATAGAGACAGGGGGAACACTGAAGCTTTCTTT. This codes for CATSRDRDRGNTEAFF.

This clone was seen a few times. This chain uses TRBV4-1 with TRBJ1-1; D is unclear. CDR1 is MGHRA, CDR2 YSYEKL, per germline. Trimming took 4 bases from V and 11 from J, leaving 11 bases between them. The CDR3 extends over 11 amino acids. The CDR3 region is CASSLPGMAFF. In DNA, the CDR3 is TGCGCCAGCAGCCTCCCGGGGATGGCTTTCTTT.

The V call is TRBV4-3, the J call TRBJ1-2, with 9 positions matching TRBD1. Trimming at V came to 0 bases and at J to 5 bases, leaving 4 bases not matched to a gene. From germline, CDR1 is LGHNA and CDR2 YSLEER. The CDR3 totals 15 residues. This chain's CDR3 is CASSQDHDRGYGYTF. The DNA of the CDR3 is TGCGCCAGCAGCCAAGACCACGACAGGGGGTATGGCTACACCTTC.

This clone was counted a single time. This chain links TRBV27 with TRBJ2-3, with TRBD2 matching 11 bases. Per germline, CDR1 MNHEY and CDR2 SMNVEV (reference sequence). V lost 6 bases and J lost 2; bases outside the gene matches: 4. This CDR3 spans 15 amino acids. CDR3 region: CASSLLAGATDTQYF. CDR3 sequence (DNA): TGTGCCAGCAGCTTACTAGCGGGGGCCACAGATACGCAGTATTTT.

The chain joins TRBV2 to TRBJ2-7; unclear D gene. The CDR3 is made up of 15 amino acids. From germline, CDR1 is SNHLY and CDR2 FYNNEI. V lost 0 bases, J lost 2 bases, and 11 bases lay in between. The CDR3 region is CASSEASGSTYEQYF. The CDR3, as DNA: TGTGCCAGCAGTGAAGCATCCGGGTCGACCTACGAGCAGTACTTC.

This rearrangement joins TRBV7-8 to TRBJ1-1; 11 bases fit TRBD1. J was trimmed by 5 bases and V by 7 bases; bases with no gene match: 3. The CDR3 contains 13 residues. Germline V lookup: CDR1 SGHVS, CDR2 FQNEAQ. CDR3 coding DNA: TGTGCCAGCATGGACAGGGGGCAAACTGAAGCTTTCTTT. This codes for CASMDRGQTEAFF.

This clone was recorded only once. The chain combines TRBV4-1 with TRBJ2-3; TRBD2 aligns across 8 bases. CDR3 length equals 14 residues. Looked up from germline, CDR1 is MGHRA and CDR2 is YSYEKL. V was clipped by 4 bases and J by 1 base; unmatched bases: 1. The CDR3 coding sequence is TGCGCCAGCAGCCTCGGGGGGGGCACAGATACGCAGTATTTT. As protein: CASSLGGGTDTQYF.

The V gene is TRBV9, the J gene TRBJ2-3, with D possibly matching TRBD2 (6 bases). The germline V gene has CDR1 SGDLS and CDR2 YYNGEE. The CDR3 totals 15 residues. Trimming cost V 0 bases and J 0 bases, with 8 bases left between them. CDR3 DNA sequence: TGTGCCAGCAGCGTAGGGGAGGCAAGCACAGATACGCAGTATTTT. Protein sequence: CASSVGEASTDTQYF.

V usage is TRBV7-9 and J usage is TRBJ2-2; the D gene is possibly TRBD1 (8 bases). Trimming took off 7 bases at V and 6 bases at J, with 18 bases between the two ends. Germline V gene data show CDR1 as SEHNR and CDR2 as FQNEAQ (reference sequence). The CDR3 spans 15 residues. Written as DNA, the CDR3 is TGTGCCAGCACCCACAGGGGGGGTCGGGCCGGGGAGCTGTTTTTT. It specifies CASTHRGGRAGELFF.

The chain uses TRBV15 and TRBJ2-5; the match to TRBD1 covers 8 bases. The end of the DNA is better explained by TRBJ2-7, so the J call may be wrong. This CDR3 has 16 amino acids. CDR1 and CDR2 (germline): LNHNV, YYDKDF (reference sequence). The CDR3 bases are TGTGCCACCAGCAGAGTGCGGGCGGACAGGGTCCCCGAGCAGTACTTC. It translates to CATSRVRADRVPEQYF.

The rearrangement links TRBV19 to TRBJ2-2; perhaps TRBD2 as D (7 bases). The CDR3 covers 14 residues. Germline assignment: CDR1 LNHDA and CDR2 SQIVND (reference sequence). The V end lost 11 bases, the J end lost 6 bases, and 19 bases lay between the germline ends. The CDR3 nucleotides are TGTGCCCCCAACGGTGGAGGGGGGGCCGGGGAGCTGTTTTTT. Protein product: CAPNGGGGAGELFF. Using reference TRBV19 and TRBJ2-2 for the parts outside the CDR3, the full variable domain is DGGITQSPKYLFRKEGQNVTLSCEQNLNHDAMYWYRQDPGQGLRLIYYSQIVNDFQKGDIAEGYSVSREKKESFPLTVTSAQKNPTAFYLCAPNGGGGAGELFFGEGSRLTVL.

The chain links TRBV4-3 to TRBJ2-7; tentative D call: TRBD2 (6 bases). V lost 0 bases and J lost 2, with 14 bases in between. The CDR3 runs to 16 residues. CDR1 and CDR2 from the germline V gene are LGHNA and YSLEER. The CDR3 loop is CASSQDLTGEAYEQYF. In DNA form, the CDR3 reads TGCGCCAGCAGCCAAGATCTAACGGGGGAGGCCTACGAGCAGTACTTC.

The chain has TRBV27 and TRBJ2-7; 10 bases match TRBD1. CDR1 is MNHEY and CDR2 is SMNVEV in the germline V gene (reference sequence). V gave up 5 bases and J gave up 2 bases; unmatched junction bases: 3. CDR3 length equals 14 residues. CDR3 sequence (DNA): TGTGCCAGCAGTCCGGGACAGGGGACCTACGAGCAGTACTTC. It specifies CASSPGQGTYEQYF.

This clone was seen once. This chain connects TRBV28 to TRBJ2-7, with 7 bases fitting TRBD1. CDR3 length: 14 amino acids. After removal of 6 bases from V and 5 bases from J, the junction contained 10 bases not matched to a gene. Germline V gene lookup returns CDR1 MDHEN and CDR2 SYDVKM. The CDR3: CASSRTGVGDEQYF. The CDR3 nucleotides are TGTGCCAGCAGCCGTACAGGGGTGGGGGACGAGCAGTACTTC.

The rearrangement joins TRBV7-9 to TRBJ2-5; D call uncertain. The closer fit of TRBJ2-7 to the DNA end suggests the J call may be wrong. In germline, CDR1 is SEHNR, CDR2 FQNEAQ (reference sequence). The CDR3 consists of 12 residues. For the CDR3, the DNA is TGTGCCAGCAGCTTAGGGGACTACGAGCAGTACTTC. It codes for CASSLGDYEQYF.

The chain carries TRBV7-2 and TRBJ1-1; D call uncertain. The CDR3 length is 14 residues. Trimming removed 3 bases at V and 0 bases at J, with 8 bases between. The germline CDR1 and CDR2 sequences are SGHTA and FQGNSA. CDR3 in amino acids: CASSFREMNTEAFF. For the CDR3, the DNA is TGTGCCAGCAGCTTCCGGGAAATGAACACTGAAGCTTTCTTT.

This sequence joins TRBV7-2 and TRBJ2-3; no reliable D call. Germline V gives CDR1 SGHTA, CDR2 FQGNSA. The CDR3 length is 13 residues. Trimming stripped 4 bases from V and 5 bases from J, with 10 bases between. CDR3 loop: CASSSITVDTQYF. The CDR3 DNA sequence: TGTGCCAGCAGCTCAATCACGGTAGATACGCAGTATTTT.

The chain links TRBV6-1 to TRBJ2-1; 12 bases fit TRBD2. After removal of 2 bases from V and 4 bases from J, the junction contained 0 bases not matched to a gene. Per germline, CDR1 MNHNS and CDR2 SASEGT. This CDR3 is 15 amino acids long. CDR3 region: CASSELAGGYNEQFF. Written as DNA, the CDR3 is TGTGCCAGCAGTGAACTAGCGGGGGGGTACAATGAGCAGTTCTTC.

The rearrangement links TRBV30 to TRBJ1-5; the D gene is possibly TRBD1 (5 bases). The V and J ends lost 5 bases and 6 bases respectively, with 11 bases between them. This CDR3 contains 12 residues. Germline lookup yields CDR1 GTSNPN and CDR2 SVGIG (reference sequence). The DNA of the CDR3 is TGTGCCTGGTCAGGGCCAAGTCAGCCCCAGCATTTT. Amino acid sequence: CAWSGPSQPQHF.